The present entry profiles one T cell receptor beta chain with its context. The antigen is undetermined. Repertoires were generated with immunoSEQ multiplex PCR, while TCRdb's copy carries only in-frame clones and drops some. The data contain tens of thousands of clones, about 89% of them singletons. This entry is derived from a study of T cells in localized non-small cell lung cancer. This CDR3 has 14 amino acids. V lost 3 bases and J 11 bases, leaving 19 bases between the germline ends. The germline CDR1 and CDR2 sequences are SGHTA and FQGNSA. General study results and limits: Sequencing covered just one tumor region, so heterogeneity cannot be ruled out. Adjacent lung tissue had a median around 57 of the top 100 clones found in the tumor.

This TCR was recovered from a woman aged 35 to 70 with stage I lung adenocarcinoma. This chain uses TRBV7-2 with TRBJ1-1; TRBD1 is a possible D gene (5 bases). The source material was peripheral blood, sampled before any cancer treatment. The CDR3 region is CASSLGGAEGRAFF. The CDR3 DNA reads TGTGCCAGCAGCTTGGGGGGTGCGGAGGGGCGGGCTTTCTTT. Full variable domain (missing parts from reference TRBV7-2 and TRBJ1-1): GAGVSQSPSNKVTEKGKDVELRCDPISGHTALYWYRQSLGQGLEFLIYFQGNSAPDKSGLPSDRFSAERTGGSVSTLTIQRTQQEDSAVYLCASSLGGAEGRAFFGQGTRLTVV.